This TCR beta chain was observed in a study of blood T cell repertoires in COVID-19 (dated by TCRdb to 2018 to 2020). As for the study more broadly: Samples covering the acute and convalescent phases of COVID-19 were provided by collaborators in the United States, Italy and Spain. The prospective study material was composed of cDNA or gDNA derived from T cells, B-cell-depleted T cells, or PBMCs. Subjects who had been exposed to COVID-19, were actively infected with it, or had recovered from it provided the deeply sampled blood TCRbeta repertoires that made up the dataset. The repertoires were released in a freely available public database meant as a resource for research on the immune response to SARS-CoV-2. Samples came from the ongoing ImmuneRACE study (first 160 participants) plus 1,254 subjects from 6 global collaborators. Nearly every sample came with metadata listing a de-identified subject ID, COVID-19 status, age in years and sex. Where available, HLA class I and class II types were obtained from metadata supplied by the sample provider rather than from assay-based typing. What the authors observed across the whole study: The amount of clinical and demographic metadata varied by source and participant and was provided uncurated.

Remarks on this clone: No cognate antigen has been identified for it. Base qualities are missing; no much larger clone stands one base away.

The immunoSEQ Assay, a bias-controlled multiplex PCR, was used to amplify TCRbeta CDR3 regions from genomic DNA. The published analysis was carried out like this. The number of nucleated cells in each sample was estimated from the amplification of reference gene primers within the assay. Sequence reads were collapsed and filtered to measure the absolute abundance of every unique TCRbeta CDR3 rearrangement. For each sample, productive Simpson clonality was calculated as the square root of Simpson's diversity index across productive rearrangements. As stored in TCRdb, this immuneACCESS dataset retains in-frame rearrangements with V and J assigned. A fraction of the clones does not appear; measured against another copy, unresolved V genes explain less than half of the discrepancy, and the remainder lacks a known reason. V, J and clone size are those of that table, while D and trimming were read from the DNA. The sample yields roughly 350,000 clones; around nine tenths were counted once. The ten top clones hold 6% to 8% of the sample.

Looking up the germline V gene yields CDR1 SNHLY and CDR2 FYNNEI. For this chain, trimming is 6 bases at the V end and 2 bases at the J end, and the number of junction bases without a gene match is 9. The CDR3 starts with the cysteine, ends with the phenylalanine, and has 15 residues. The DNA shown is the 45-base CDR3, in frame from base 1. One collaborating source in Seattle enrolled patients during active infection and followed them longitudinally through the course of disease. Collaborating institutions collected whole blood in K2EDTA tubes following their own protocols. For TCRbeta analysis, collaborators shipped samples in one of three forms: frozen whole blood, isolated PBMCs, or DNA extracted from either of those sample types.

The clonotype originates from a woman in her seventies with COVID-19, enrolled during active disease. The material sequenced was peripheral blood. Recombination connected TRBV2 to TRBJ1-2, with TRBD1 matching 7 junction bases. The bases read TGTGCCAGCAGAGCTTCAACGACAGGGAACTATGGCTACACCTTC. It translates to CASRASTTGNYGYTF.